Shown below are 32 T cell receptor beta chains from a single sample sequenced in a study of T cells in Graves' hyperthyroidism and ophthalmopathy. RNA transcripts gave rise to amplified TCR beta CDR3 regions. RT-PCR in the first round (using the HTBI primer set) targeted the TCR CDR3. TCRdb itself ran the multiplex PCR reads through MiXCR, one entry per CDR3 protein. The sample yields 500,000 to 550,000 distinct CDR3 sequences, 20% seen once. Sequencing was carried out using blood. The receptors were gathered from a middle-aged man with Graves' ophthalmopathy.

Only a few counts were recorded for this clonotype. The chain is built from TRBV30 and TRBJ1-2; D call uncertain. The V end lost 4 bases, the J end lost 1 base, and 16 bases lay between the germline ends. The germline V gene has CDR1 GTSNPN and CDR2 SVGIG (reference sequence). CDR3 size: 15 residues. CDR3 nucleotide sequence: TGTGCCTGGACCCTTGTACCGCCGATTAACTATGGCTACACCTTC. Amino acid sequence: CAWTLVPPINYGYTF. Combining the CDR3 with reference TRBV30 and TRBJ1-2 gives the whole variable domain SQTIHQWPATLVQPVGSPLSLECTVEGTSNPNLYWYRQAAGRGLQLLFYSVGIGQISSEVPQNLSASRPQDRQFILSSKKLLLSDSGFYLCAWTLVPPINYGYTFGSGTRLTVV.

The CDR3 reads CAWSITVSEAFF. In DNA form, the CDR3 reads TGTGCCTGGAGTATCACCGTATCTGAAGCTTTCTTT. The rearrangement uses TRBV30 and TRBJ1-1; no reliable D call. This CDR3 has 12 amino acids. The germline V gene encodes CDR1 GTSNPN and CDR2 SVGIG (reference sequence). The germline V and J ends were trimmed by 2 bases and 6 bases, with 10 bases remaining between them.

This clonotype was seen repeatedly, ten times or more. This rearrangement joins TRBV18 to TRBJ2-3; 9 bases are a match to TRBD1. This CDR3 is 15 amino acids long. J was trimmed by 3 bases and V by 1 base; bases with no gene match: 2. Per the germline V gene, CDR1 is KGHSH and CDR2 is LQKENI. This CDR3 is CASSPLQGATDTQYF. The CDR3, as DNA: TGTGCCAGCTCACCACTACAGGGGGCAACAGATACGCAGTATTTT.

In this sample, this clonotype turned up a few times. The chain employs TRBV5-1 and TRBJ2-1, with D tentatively TRBD2 (5 bases). The CDR3 extends over 15 amino acids. Trimming took 0 bases from V and 2 from J, leaving 9 bases between them. Germline V gene lookup returns CDR1 SGHRS and CDR2 YFSETQ. CDR3 coding DNA: TGCGCCAGCAGCTTGGAGGACTTAACCTACAATGAGCAGTTCTTC. Encoded protein: CASSLEDLTYNEQFF. The full variable domain, in which reference TRBV5-1 and TRBJ2-1 provide the parts outside the CDR3, is KAGVTQTPRYLIKTRGQQVTLSCSPISGHRSVSWYQQTPGQGLQFLFEYFSETQRNKGNFPGRFSGRQFSNSRSEMNVSTLELGDSALYLCASSLEDLTYNEQFFGPGTRLTVL.

This chain links TRBV9 with TRBJ2-3, with D maybe TRBD2 (5 bases). V was cut by 0 bases and J by 2 bases, with 10 bases left in between. The germline V gene has CDR1 SGDLS and CDR2 YYNGEE. The CDR3 extends over 15 amino acids. The chain's CDR3 is CASSVASGFTDTQYF. In nucleotides, the CDR3 is TGTGCCAGCAGCGTAGCGAGCGGATTCACAGATACGCAGTATTTT.

This clonotype was observed a handful of times. V and J are TRBV6-2 or TRBV6-3 and TRBJ2-5; TRBD2 matches at 11 bases. Germline V gene data show CDR1 as MNHEY and CDR2 as SVGEGT. V was pared by 6 bases and J by 5 bases, with 8 bases of the junction left unmatched. The CDR3 covers 15 residues. The CDR3 loop is CASSILAGVWETQYF. The CDR3 coding sequence is TGTGCCAGCAGCATACTAGCGGGAGTTTGGGAGACCCAGTACTTC.

V and J are TRBV20-1 and TRBJ2-1; D might be TRBD2 (6 bases). In germline, CDR1 is DFQATT, CDR2 SNEGSKA (reference sequence). Between the trimmed V and J ends, which lost 1 base and 7 bases, there was a span of 20 bases. The CDR3 sequence is 16 residues long. In nucleotides, the CDR3 is TGCAGTGCTAGAGGGCCTTTAGCGGTCCGGAAAAATGAGCAGTTCTTC. Its translation: CSARGPLAVRKNEQFF.

The CDR3, as DNA: TGTGCCAGCAGTGGGGCCCTACGAGGAGAGACCCAGTACTTC. Protein product: CASSGALRGETQYF. V is TRBV6-1 and J is TRBJ2-5; D not resolved. CDR1 is MNHNS and CDR2 is SASEGT in the germline V gene. This CDR3 spans 14 amino acids. V was pared by 4 bases and J by 4 bases, with 13 bases between.

This clonotype was seen ten or more times. The rearrangement uses TRBV2 and TRBJ2-1; maybe TRBD2 (7 bases). The CDR3 extends over 15 amino acids. Germline V gene sequence: CDR1 SNHLY, CDR2 FYNNEI. V lost 4 bases and J 0 bases, leaving 10 bases between the germline ends. CDR3 sequence (DNA): TGTGCCAGCAGTGTCGCGGGGGCCTCCTACAATGAGCAGTTCTTC. Translated: CASSVAGASYNEQFF.

About this clonotype: One base away lies a much larger clone, so this may be a sequencing read error. The V gene is TRBV7-2, the J gene TRBJ2-3; 11 nucleotides agree with TRBD2. Germline-derived CDR1 and CDR2 are SGHTA and FQGNSA. The CDR3 covers 18 residues. The J segment lost 4 bases and the V segment lost 0 bases, leaving 9 bases of the junction unmatched. The CDR3 here is CASSLASGTSGYADTQYF. DNA for the CDR3: TGTGCCAGCAGCTTAGCTTCCGGGACTAGCGGATACGCAGATACGCAGTATTTT.

To note about this clonotype: A much larger clone is a single base away; this may be a read error. The chain joins TRBV6-1 to TRBJ1-1; TRBD1 might be the D (6 bases). There are 12 residues in the CDR3. Germline CDR1 and CDR2: MNHNS and SASEGT. With 8 bases removed from V and 3 bases from J, the gap between germline ends came to 10 bases. The CDR3 protein is CASGGGDTEAFF. The CDR3 nucleotides are TGTGCCAGCGGAGGGGGGGACACTGAAGCTTTCTTT.

This clonotype was counted ten times or more. The chain combines TRBV12-3 or TRBV12-4 with TRBJ1-1, with no clear D. The CDR3 length is 13 residues. The germline V and J ends were trimmed by 1 base and 6 bases, with 9 bases remaining between them. DNA of the CDR3: TGTGCCAGCAGTTTAGTGGAATCCGCTGAAGCTTTCTTT. This encodes CASSLVESAEAFF.

V usage is TRBV7-3 and J usage is TRBJ2-4; 10 bases match TRBD1. V dropped 5 bases and J dropped 0; count of bases not matched to a gene: 7. The CDR3 covers 17 residues. Germline assignment: CDR1 SGHTA and CDR2 FQGTGA. CDR3 sequence: CASSKSGTGAAKNIQYF. The CDR3 DNA follows: TGTGCCAGCAGCAAATCCGGGACAGGGGCAGCCAAAAACATTCAGTACTTC.

This chain uses TRBV6-1 with TRBJ1-2, with no clear D. The CDR3 extends over 13 amino acids. In germline, CDR1 is MNHNS, CDR2 SASEGT. V was pared by 6 bases and J by 0 bases, with 8 bases between. The CDR3: CASSRQTNYGYTF. The CDR3 DNA is TGTGCCAGCAGCCGACAAACTAACTATGGCTACACCTTC.

V gene TRBV12-3 or TRBV12-4 combines with J gene TRBJ2-7; 8 nucleotides align to TRBD1. The ends lost 5 bases at V and 4 bases at J; junction bases unmatched: 7. CDR3 length: 14 residues. For the CDR3, the DNA is TGTGCCAGCAGTCGGACAGGGAGCGTTTACGAGCAGTACTTC. Its protein is CASSRTGSVYEQYF.

This clonotype has a count of ten or more. The chain joins TRBV28 to TRBJ2-7, with 8 positions matching TRBD1. The CDR3 is made up of 15 amino acids. J gave up 5 bases and V 10 bases, and 16 bases lay outside the gene matches. CDR1 is MDHEN and CDR2 is SYDVKM in the germline V gene. CDR3 coding DNA: TGTGCCACCCTCCCCCCCGGGACAGGATTAGACGAGCAGTACTTC. Amino acid sequence: CATLPPGTGLDEQYF.

About this clonotype: Mismatch with germline at one junction end may stem from a read error. The V gene is TRBV5-1, the J gene TRBJ1-1, with D possibly matching TRBD1 (5 bases). The germline V gene has CDR1 SGHRS and CDR2 YFSETQ. CDR3 size: 15 residues. The CDR3 DNA reads as TGTGCCAGCAGCTTGGACCCCTACAGAGGGGATGAAGCTTTCTTT. This encodes CASSLDPYRGDEAFF.

The chain couples TRBV20-1 to TRBJ1-2; a possible D gene is TRBD1 (6 bases). Trimming shortened V by 4 bases and J by 4 bases, and 10 bases separated the two germline ends. This CDR3 has 12 amino acids. Germline CDR1 and CDR2: DFQATT and SNEGSKA (reference sequence). CDR3 sequence reads: CSAKQGFYGYTF. The CDR3 region has the DNA TGCAGTGCTAAACAGGGATTCTATGGCTACACCTTC.

This clonotype has only a few counts. The V call is TRBV3-1, the J call TRBJ1-6; 9 bases agree with TRBD1. CDR3 size: 14 residues. V shed 4 bases and J 9 bases; nucleotides not matched to a gene: 4. Germline loops: CDR1 LGHDT, CDR2 YNNKEL (reference sequence). The CDR3 DNA reads TGTGCCAGCAGCCCCCGGACAGGGGTTTCACCCCTCCACTTT. It is translated as CASSPRTGVSPLHF.

The sample holds many counts of this clonotype. The CDR3 loop reads CAIKGRDTEAFF. The CDR3 bases are TGTGCCATCAAGGGACGGGACACTGAAGCTTTCTTT. V and J are TRBV10-3 and TRBJ1-1; weak D call: TRBD1 (5 bases). V gave up 7 bases and J gave up 3 bases, with 9 bases separating them. CDR3 size: 12 residues. Germline CDR1 and CDR2: ENHRY and SYGVKD.

This clonotype showed up just a few times. The rearrangement joins TRBV7-9 to TRBJ2-1; 9 bases are a match to TRBD1. Germline trimming cut 2 bases from V and 5 bases from J; bases unmatched to any gene: 7. CDR1 and CDR2 (germline): SEHNR, FQNEAQ (reference sequence). The CDR3 is made up of 16 amino acids. The CDR3: CASSLTSGTGNNEQFF. The CDR3 DNA is TGTGCCAGCAGCTTAACATCCGGGACAGGGAACAATGAGCAGTTCTTC.

The chain combines TRBV18 with TRBJ1-3; no reliable D call. Per germline, CDR1 KGHSH and CDR2 LQKENI. V was trimmed by 6 bases and J by 9 bases, leaving 21 bases between them. This CDR3 region has 15 residues. The chain's CDR3 is CASSLQTPPRSTIYF. CDR3 coding DNA: TGTGCCAGCTCGTTGCAAACTCCTCCTAGGAGCACCATATATTTT.

This clonotype has a handful of counts. The V call is TRBV4-1, the J call TRBJ2-1, with a possible D match to TRBD2 (5 bases). In germline, CDR1 is MGHRA, CDR2 YSYEKL. Deletions cut 0 bases from V and 7 bases from J, with 10 bases between. This CDR3 is built from 14 residues. CDR3 bases: TGCGCCAGCAGCCAAGATGATCGAGGGAATGAGCAGTTCTTC. Protein product: CASSQDDRGNEQFF.

This clonotype was seen more than once but under ten times. The chain recombines TRBV28 with TRBJ1-2, with D unresolved. The germline V gene encodes CDR1 MDHEN and CDR2 SYDVKM. V was pared by 1 base and J by 5 bases, with 14 bases between. CDR3 length: 15 amino acids. Here the CDR3 DNA reads TGTGCCAGCAGTTTATTCCAACGTGAGGCTTATGGCTACACCTTC. It yields the protein CASSLFQREAYGYTF.

This clonotype was seen many times. This chain connects TRBV30 to TRBJ1-1; D gene ambiguous. Germline V lookup: CDR1 GTSNPN, CDR2 SVGIG (reference sequence). Trimming cost V 7 bases and J 8 bases, with 11 bases left between them. This CDR3 is 10 amino acids long. In DNA, the CDR3 is TGTGCCTCTCTCGGGCCCGAAGCTTTCTTT. Amino acid sequence: CASLGPEAFF.

V gene TRBV20-1 combines with J gene TRBJ2-2; a possible D gene is TRBD1 (5 bases). CDR3 length: 13 residues. Trimming took 3 bases from V and 6 from J, leaving 11 bases between them. The V gene's germline CDR1 is DFQATT and CDR2 SNEGSKA (reference sequence). The CDR3 region is CSASFGRAGELFF. CDR3 sequence (DNA): TGCAGTGCTAGTTTCGGCAGGGCCGGGGAGCTGTTTTTT.

V usage is TRBV27 and J usage is TRBJ2-1; tentative D call: TRBD2 (6 bases). Trimming removed 6 bases at V and 4 bases at J, with 16 bases between. Per germline, CDR1 MNHEY and CDR2 SMNVEV (reference sequence). This CDR3 has 15 residues. The CDR3 is CASRQDEGLYNEQFF. CDR3 DNA: TGTGCCAGCAGGCAAGACGAGGGACTGTACAATGAGCAGTTCTTC.

The chain has TRBV29-1 and TRBJ1-5, with TRBD1 identical over 10 bases. V dropped 6 bases and J dropped 2; count of bases not matched to a gene: 16. The germline V gene has CDR1 SQVTM and CDR2 ANQGSEA. This CDR3 has 18 residues. CDR3 sequence (DNA): TGCAGCGTCCCTGGCTGGGACAGGGGCCCATGGGGCAATCAGCCCCAGCATTTT. This sequence encodes CSVPGWDRGPWGNQPQHF.

In its sample, this clonotype was seen many times. The genes are TRBV2 and TRBJ2-1; TRBD1 or TRBD2 may be the D gene (5 bases each). The CDR3 totals 15 residues. Germline V lookup: CDR1 SNHLY, CDR2 FYNNEI. V lost 7 bases and J lost 4, with 17 bases in between. CDR3 protein: CASTPRGGLYNEQFF. Here the CDR3 DNA reads TGTGCCAGCACCCCTAGGGGCGGACTTTACAATGAGCAGTTCTTC. The whole variable domain, filled in from reference TRBV2 and TRBJ2-1, reads EPEVTQTPSHQVTQMGQEVILRCVPISNHLYFYWYRQILGQKVEFLVSFYNNEISEKSEIFDDQFSVERPDGSNFTLKIRSTKLEDSAMYFCASTPRGGLYNEQFFGPGTRLTVL.

The chain is built from TRBV6-1 and TRBJ2-7; TRBD2 matches 14 bases. V lost 6 bases to trimming and J lost 1 base; unmatched junction nucleotides: 14. Germline CDR1 is MNHNS and CDR2 is SASEGT. This CDR3 is built from 19 residues. The DNA of the CDR3 is TGTGCCAGCAGACCGGGACTAGCGGGAGCCCAAAGTGTGTCCTACGAGCAGTACTTC. This sequence encodes CASRPGLAGAQSVSYEQYF.

This clonotype was recorded at least ten times. The chain joins TRBV7-2 to TRBJ2-2, with D possibly being TRBD1 (5 bases). CDR1 is SGHTA and CDR2 is FQGNSA in the germline V gene. Trimming removed 1 base at V and 4 bases at J, with 13 bases between. The CDR3 is 16 amino acids. The CDR3 reads CASSLVARVSTGELFF. The CDR3 coding sequence is TGTGCCAGCAGCTTAGTAGCCAGGGTCAGCACCGGGGAGCTGTTTTTT. Full variable domain (missing parts from reference TRBV7-2 and TRBJ2-2): GAGVSQSPSNKVTEKGKDVELRCDPISGHTALYWYRQSLGQGLEFLIYFQGNSAPDKSGLPSDRFSAERTGGSVSTLTIQRTQQEDSAVYLCASSLVARVSTGELFFGEGSRLTVL.

This clonotype was observed at least ten times. The V call is TRBV3-1, the J call TRBJ2-1; 10 nucleotides agree with TRBD2. CDR3 length: 14 amino acids. Germline values: CDR1 LGHDT, CDR2 YNNKEL (reference sequence). After removal of 4 bases from V and 9 bases from J, the junction contained 6 bases not matched to a gene. The CDR3 DNA reads as TGTGCCAGCAGCCCTACTAGCGGGAACGTTGAGCAGTTCTTC. Its protein product is CASSPTSGNVEQFF.